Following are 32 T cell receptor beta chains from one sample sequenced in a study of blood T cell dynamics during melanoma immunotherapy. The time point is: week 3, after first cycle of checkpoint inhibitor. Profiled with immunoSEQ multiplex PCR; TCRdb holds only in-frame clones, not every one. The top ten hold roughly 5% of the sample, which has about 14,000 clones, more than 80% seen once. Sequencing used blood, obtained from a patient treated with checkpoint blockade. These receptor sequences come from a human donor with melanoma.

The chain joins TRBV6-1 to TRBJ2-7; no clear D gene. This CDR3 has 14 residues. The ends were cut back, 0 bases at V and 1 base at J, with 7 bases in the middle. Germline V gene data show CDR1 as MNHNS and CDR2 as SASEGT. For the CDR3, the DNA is TGTGCCAGCAGTGAAGCGACCTGGTCCTACGAGCAGTACTTC. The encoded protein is CASSEATWSYEQYF.

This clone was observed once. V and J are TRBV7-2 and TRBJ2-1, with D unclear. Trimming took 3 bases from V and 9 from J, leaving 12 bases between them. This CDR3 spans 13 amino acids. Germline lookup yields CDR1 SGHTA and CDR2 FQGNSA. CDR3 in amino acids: CASSFRSGGEQFF. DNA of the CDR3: TGTGCCAGCAGCTTCCGTTCCGGCGGTGAGCAGTTCTTC.

CDR3 bases: TGTGCCAGCAGTCCCCCCGGGTGGGGGCCCTACAATGAGCAGTTCTTC. This gives the protein CASSPPGWGPYNEQFF. The gene calls are TRBV27 and TRBJ2-1, with a possible D match to TRBD1 (6 bases). This CDR3 is built from 16 residues. V lost 5 bases, J lost 2 bases, and 16 bases lay in between. Germline V gene data show CDR1 as MNHEY and CDR2 as SMNVEV (reference sequence).

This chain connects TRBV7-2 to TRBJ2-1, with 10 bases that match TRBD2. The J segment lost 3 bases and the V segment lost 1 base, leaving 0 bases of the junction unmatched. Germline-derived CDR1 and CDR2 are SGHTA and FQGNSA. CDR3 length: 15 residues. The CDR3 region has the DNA TGTGCCAGCAGCTTAGTAGCGGGAGGCTACAATGAGCAGTTCTTC. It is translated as CASSLVAGGYNEQFF.

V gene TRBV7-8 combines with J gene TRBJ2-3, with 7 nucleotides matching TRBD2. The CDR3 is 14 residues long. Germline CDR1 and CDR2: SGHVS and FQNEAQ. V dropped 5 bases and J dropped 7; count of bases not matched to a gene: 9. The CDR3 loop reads CASSLGTTGNTQYF. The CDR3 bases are TGTGCCAGCAGCCTCGGGACTACCGGGAATACGCAGTATTTT.

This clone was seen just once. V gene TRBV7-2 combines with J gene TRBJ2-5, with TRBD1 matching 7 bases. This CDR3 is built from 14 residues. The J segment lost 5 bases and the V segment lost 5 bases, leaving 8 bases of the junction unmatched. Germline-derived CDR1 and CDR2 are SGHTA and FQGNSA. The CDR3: CASSPQVRGETQYF. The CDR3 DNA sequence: TGTGCCAGCAGCCCACAGGTCAGGGGGGAGACCCAGTACTTC.

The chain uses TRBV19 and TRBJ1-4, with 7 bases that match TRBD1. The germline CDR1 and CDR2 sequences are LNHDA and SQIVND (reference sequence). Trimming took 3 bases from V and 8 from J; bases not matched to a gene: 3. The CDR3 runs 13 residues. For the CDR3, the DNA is TGTGCCAGTAGTATCAGGGGGAAGGAAAAACTGTTTTTT. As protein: CASSIRGKEKLFF.

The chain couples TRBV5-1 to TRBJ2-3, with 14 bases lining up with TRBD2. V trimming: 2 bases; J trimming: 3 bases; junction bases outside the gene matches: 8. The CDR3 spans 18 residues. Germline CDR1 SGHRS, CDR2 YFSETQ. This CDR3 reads CASSLPKGTSGSTDTQYF. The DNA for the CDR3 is TGCGCCAGCAGCTTACCCAAGGGGACTAGCGGGAGTACAGATACGCAGTATTTT.

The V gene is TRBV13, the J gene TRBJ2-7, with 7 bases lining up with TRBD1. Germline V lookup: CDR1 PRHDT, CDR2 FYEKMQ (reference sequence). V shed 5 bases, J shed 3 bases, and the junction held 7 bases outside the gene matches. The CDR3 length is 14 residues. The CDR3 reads CASSDRAGGYEQYF. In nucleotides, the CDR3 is TGTGCCAGCAGCGACCGTGCAGGGGGCTACGAGCAGTACTTC.

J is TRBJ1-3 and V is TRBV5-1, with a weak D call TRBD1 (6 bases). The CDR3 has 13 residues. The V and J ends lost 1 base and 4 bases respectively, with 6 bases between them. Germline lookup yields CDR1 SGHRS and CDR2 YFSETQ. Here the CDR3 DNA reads TGCGCCAGCAGCTTGACAGGGGGAAACACCATATATTTT. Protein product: CASSLTGGNTIYF.

CDR3 sequence (DNA): TGCAGCGTTGGAGTTCCTAGCGCGGGCTACGAGCAGTACTTC. Protein sequence: CSVGVPSAGYEQYF. The chain combines TRBV29-1 with TRBJ2-5; a weak D match, TRBD2 (6 bases). Gene TRBJ2-7 matches the end of the DNA better, so the J call may be wrong. This CDR3 is built from 14 residues. Germline V lookup: CDR1 SQVTM, CDR2 ANQGSEA.

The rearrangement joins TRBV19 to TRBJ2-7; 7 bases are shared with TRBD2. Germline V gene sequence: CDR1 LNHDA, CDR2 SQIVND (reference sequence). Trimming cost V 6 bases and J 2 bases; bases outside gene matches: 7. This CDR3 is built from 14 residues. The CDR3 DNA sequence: TGTGCCAGTAGGACTAGCCAGGGAGCCTACGAGCAGTACTTC. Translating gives CASRTSQGAYEQYF.

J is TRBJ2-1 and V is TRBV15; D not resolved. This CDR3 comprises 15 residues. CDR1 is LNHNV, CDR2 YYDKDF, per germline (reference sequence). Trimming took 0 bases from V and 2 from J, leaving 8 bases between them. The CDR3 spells CATSRDRPTYNEQFF. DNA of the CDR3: TGTGCCACCAGCAGAGACCGACCAACCTACAATGAGCAGTTCTTC.

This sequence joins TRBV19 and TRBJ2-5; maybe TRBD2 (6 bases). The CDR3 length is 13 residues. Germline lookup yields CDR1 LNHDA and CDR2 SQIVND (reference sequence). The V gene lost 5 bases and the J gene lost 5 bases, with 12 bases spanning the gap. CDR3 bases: TGTGCCAGTAGTTTGGGGGGTAGGGAGACCCAGTACTTC. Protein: CASSLGGRETQYF.

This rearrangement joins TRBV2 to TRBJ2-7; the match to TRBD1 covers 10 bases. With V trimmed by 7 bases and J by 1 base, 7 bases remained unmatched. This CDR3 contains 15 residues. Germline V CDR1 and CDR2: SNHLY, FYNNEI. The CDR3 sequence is CASISPGQGSYEQYF. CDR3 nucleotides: TGTGCCAGCATTAGTCCGGGACAGGGGTCCTACGAGCAGTACTTC. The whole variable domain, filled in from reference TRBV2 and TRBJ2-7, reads EPEVTQTPSHQVTQMGQEVILRCVPISNHLYFYWYRQILGQKVEFLVSFYNNEISEKSEIFDDQFSVERPDGSNFTLKIRSTKLEDSAMYFCASISPGQGSYEQYFGPGTRLTVT.

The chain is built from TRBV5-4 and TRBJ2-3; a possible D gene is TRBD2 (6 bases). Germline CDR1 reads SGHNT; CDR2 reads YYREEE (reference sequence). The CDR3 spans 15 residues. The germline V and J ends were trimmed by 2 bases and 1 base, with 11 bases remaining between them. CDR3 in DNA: TGTGCCAGCAGCTTTGCTCCGGGGGGCACAGATACGCAGTATTTT. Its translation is CASSFAPGGTDTQYF.

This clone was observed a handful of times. This CDR3 is CASSLVQQETQYF. Written as DNA, the CDR3 is TGTGCCAGCAGCCTTGTCCAGCAAGAGACCCAGTACTTC. This rearrangement joins TRBV4-2 to TRBJ2-5; D is unresolved. CDR1 is LGHNA and CDR2 is YNFKEQ in the germline V gene. The CDR3 has 13 residues. Trimming left V 4 bases short and J 2 bases short, with 8 bases between.

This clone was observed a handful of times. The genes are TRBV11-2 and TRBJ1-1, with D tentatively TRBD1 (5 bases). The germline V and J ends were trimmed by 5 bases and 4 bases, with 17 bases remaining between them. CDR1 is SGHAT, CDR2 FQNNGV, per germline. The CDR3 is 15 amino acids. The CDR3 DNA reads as TGTGCCAGCAGCGCCTGGGACTCCCGAGGCACTGAAGCTTTCTTT. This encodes CASSAWDSRGTEAFF.

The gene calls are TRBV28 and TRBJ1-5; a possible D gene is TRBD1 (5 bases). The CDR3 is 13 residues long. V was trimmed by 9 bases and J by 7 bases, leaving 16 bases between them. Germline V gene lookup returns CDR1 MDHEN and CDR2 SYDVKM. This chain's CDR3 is CASWGSWWQPQHF. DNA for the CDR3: TGTGCCAGTTGGGGGTCATGGTGGCAGCCCCAGCATTTT. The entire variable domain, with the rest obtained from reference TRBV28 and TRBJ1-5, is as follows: DVKVTQSSRYLVKRTGEKVFLECVQDMDHENMFWYRQDPGLGLRLIYFSYDVKMKEKGDIPEGYSVSREKKERFSLILESASTNQTSMYLCASWGSWWQPQHFGDGTRLSIL.

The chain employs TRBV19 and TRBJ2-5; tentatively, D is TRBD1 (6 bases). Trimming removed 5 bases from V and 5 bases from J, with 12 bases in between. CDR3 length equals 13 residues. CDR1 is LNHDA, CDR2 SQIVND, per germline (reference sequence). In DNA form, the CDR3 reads TGTGCCAGTAGTTACCAGGGGATTGAGACCCAGTACTTC. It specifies CASSYQGIETQYF.

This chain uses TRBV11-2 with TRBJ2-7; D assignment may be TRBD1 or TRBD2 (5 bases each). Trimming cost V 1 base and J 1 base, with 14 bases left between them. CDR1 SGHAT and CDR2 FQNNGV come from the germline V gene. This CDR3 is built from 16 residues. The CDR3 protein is CASSLAQGRGSYEQYF. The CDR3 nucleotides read TGTGCCAGCAGCTTAGCGCAGGGTAGAGGGTCCTACGAGCAGTACTTC.

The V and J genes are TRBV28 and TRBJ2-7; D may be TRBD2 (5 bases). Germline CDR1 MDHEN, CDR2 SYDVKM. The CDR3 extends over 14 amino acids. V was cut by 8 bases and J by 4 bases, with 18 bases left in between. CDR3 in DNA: TGTGCCAGCTCCGACGGGCTAGCTCGATACGAGCAGTACTTC. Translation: CASSDGLARYEQYF.

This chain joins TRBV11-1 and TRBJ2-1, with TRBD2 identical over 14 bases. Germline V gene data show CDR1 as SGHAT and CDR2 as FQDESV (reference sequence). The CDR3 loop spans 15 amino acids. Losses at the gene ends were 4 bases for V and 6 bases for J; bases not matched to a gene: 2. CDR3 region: CASSSGTSGSNEQFF. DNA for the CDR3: TGTGCCAGCAGCTCGGGGACTAGCGGGAGCAATGAGCAGTTCTTC.

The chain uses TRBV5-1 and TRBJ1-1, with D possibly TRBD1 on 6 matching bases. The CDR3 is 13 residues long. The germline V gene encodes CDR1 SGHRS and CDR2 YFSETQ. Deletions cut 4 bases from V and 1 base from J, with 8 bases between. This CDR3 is CASSADRNTEAFF. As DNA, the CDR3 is TGCGCCAGCAGCGCGGACAGGAACACTGAAGCTTTCTTT.

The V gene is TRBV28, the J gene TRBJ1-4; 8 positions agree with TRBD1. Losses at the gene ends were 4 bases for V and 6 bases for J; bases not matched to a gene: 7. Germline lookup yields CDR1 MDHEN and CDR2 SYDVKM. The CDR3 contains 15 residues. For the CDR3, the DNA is TGTGCCAGCAGTTCCCCCGGGACAGGAGATGAAAAACTGTTTTTT. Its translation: CASSSPGTGDEKLFF.

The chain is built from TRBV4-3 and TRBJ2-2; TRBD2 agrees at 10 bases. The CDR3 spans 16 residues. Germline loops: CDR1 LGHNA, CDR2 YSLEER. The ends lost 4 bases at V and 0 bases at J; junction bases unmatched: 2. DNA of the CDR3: TGCGCCAGCAGCCTCGGGACTAGCGCGAACACCGGGGAGCTGTTTTTT. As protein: CASSLGTSANTGELFF.

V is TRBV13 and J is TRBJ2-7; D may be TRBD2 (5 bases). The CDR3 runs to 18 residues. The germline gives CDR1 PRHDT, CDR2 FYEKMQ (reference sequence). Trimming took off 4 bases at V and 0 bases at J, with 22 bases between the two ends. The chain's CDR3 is CASSSSSHPITSSYEQYF. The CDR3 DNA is TGTGCCAGCAGCTCCTCTAGCCATCCTATTACGAGCTCCTACGAGCAGTACTTC. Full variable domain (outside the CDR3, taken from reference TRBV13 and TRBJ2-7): AAGVIQSPRHLIKEKRETATLKCYPIPRHDTVYWYQQGPGQDPQFLISFYEKMQSDKGSIPDRFSAQQFSDYHSELNMSSLELGDSALYFCASSSSSHPITSSYEQYFGPGTRLTVT.

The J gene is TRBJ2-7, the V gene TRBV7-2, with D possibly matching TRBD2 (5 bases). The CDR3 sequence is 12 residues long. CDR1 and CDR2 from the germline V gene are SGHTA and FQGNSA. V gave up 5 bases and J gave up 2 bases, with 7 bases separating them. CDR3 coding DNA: TGTGCCAGCAGCGGGAGCCCCTACGAGCAGTACTTC. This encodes CASSGSPYEQYF.

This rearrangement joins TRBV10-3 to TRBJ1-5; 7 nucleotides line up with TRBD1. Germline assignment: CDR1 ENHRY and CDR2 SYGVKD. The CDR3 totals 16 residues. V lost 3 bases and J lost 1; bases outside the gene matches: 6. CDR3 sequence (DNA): TGTGCCATCAGTGATAAGTCGGGACAGAGCAATCAGCCCCAGCATTTT. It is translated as CAISDKSGQSNQPQHF.

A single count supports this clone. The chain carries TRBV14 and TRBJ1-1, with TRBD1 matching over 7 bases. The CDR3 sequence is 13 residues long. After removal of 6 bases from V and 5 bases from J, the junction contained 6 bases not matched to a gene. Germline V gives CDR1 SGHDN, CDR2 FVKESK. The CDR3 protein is CASRRTGETEAFF. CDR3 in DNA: TGTGCCAGCAGGCGAACAGGGGAAACTGAAGCTTTCTTT.

The CDR3 reads CASRGTGSNQPQHF. For the CDR3, the DNA is TGTGCCAGCAGGGGGACAGGTAGCAATCAGCCCCAGCATTTT. The chain is built from TRBV28 and TRBJ1-5; 8 nucleotides line up with TRBD1. The germline CDR1 and CDR2 sequences are MDHEN and SYDVKM. The CDR3 covers 14 residues. V trimming: 6 bases; J trimming: 0 bases; junction bases outside the gene matches: 1.

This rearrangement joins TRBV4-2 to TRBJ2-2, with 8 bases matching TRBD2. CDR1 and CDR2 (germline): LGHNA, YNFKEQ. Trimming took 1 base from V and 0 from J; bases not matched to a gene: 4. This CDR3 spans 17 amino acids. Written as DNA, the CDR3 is TGTGCCAGCAGCCAAGCTCTAGCGGGTACGAACACCGGGGAGCTGTTTTTT. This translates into CASSQALAGTNTGELFF.